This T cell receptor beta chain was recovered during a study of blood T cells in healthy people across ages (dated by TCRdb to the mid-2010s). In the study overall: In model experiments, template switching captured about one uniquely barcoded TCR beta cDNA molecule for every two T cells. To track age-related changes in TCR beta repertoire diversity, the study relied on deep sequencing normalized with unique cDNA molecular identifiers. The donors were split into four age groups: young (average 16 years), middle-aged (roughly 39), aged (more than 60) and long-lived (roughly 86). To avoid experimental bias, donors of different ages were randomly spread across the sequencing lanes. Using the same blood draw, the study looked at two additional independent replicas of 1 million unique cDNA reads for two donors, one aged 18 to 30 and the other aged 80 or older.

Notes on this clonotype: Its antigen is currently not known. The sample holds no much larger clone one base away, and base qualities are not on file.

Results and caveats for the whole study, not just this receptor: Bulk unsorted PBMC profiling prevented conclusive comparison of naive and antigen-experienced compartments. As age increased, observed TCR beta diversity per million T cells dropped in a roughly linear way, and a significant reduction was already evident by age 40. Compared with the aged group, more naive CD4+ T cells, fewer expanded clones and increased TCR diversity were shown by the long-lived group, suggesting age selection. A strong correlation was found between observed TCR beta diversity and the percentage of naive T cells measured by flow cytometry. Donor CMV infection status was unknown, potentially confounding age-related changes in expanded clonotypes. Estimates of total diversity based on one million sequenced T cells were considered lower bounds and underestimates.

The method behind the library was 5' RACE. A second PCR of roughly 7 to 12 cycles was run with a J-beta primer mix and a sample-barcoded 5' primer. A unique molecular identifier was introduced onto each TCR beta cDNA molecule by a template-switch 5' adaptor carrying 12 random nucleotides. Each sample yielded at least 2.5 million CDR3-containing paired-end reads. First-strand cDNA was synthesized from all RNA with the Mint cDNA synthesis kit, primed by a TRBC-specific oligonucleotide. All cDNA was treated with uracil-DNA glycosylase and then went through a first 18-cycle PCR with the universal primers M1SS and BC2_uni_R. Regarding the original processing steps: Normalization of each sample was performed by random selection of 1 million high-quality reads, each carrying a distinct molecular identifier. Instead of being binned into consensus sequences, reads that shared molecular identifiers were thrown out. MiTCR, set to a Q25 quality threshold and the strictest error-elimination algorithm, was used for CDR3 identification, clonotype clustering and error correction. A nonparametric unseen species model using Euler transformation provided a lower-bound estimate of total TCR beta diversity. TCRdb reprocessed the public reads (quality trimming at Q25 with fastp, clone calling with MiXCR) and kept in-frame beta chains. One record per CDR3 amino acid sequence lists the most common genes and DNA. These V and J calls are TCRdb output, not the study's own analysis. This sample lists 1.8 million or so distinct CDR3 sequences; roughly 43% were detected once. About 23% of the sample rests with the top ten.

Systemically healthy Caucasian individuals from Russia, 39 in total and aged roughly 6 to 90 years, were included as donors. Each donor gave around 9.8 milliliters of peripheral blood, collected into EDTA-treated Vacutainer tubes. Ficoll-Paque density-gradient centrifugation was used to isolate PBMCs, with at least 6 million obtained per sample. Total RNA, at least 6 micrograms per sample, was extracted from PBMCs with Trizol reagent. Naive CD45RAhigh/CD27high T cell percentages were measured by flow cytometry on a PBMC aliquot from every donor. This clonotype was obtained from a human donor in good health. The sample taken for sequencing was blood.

The nucleotide sequence reads as follows: TGCGCCAGCAGCCAATTGGGACAAAGCACGGTCCACGAGCAGTACTTC. It translates as CASSQLGQSTVHEQYF. Here the chain combines TRBV4-3 and TRBJ2-5; a tentative D call is TRBD1 (6 bases match). The J call may be in error: the DNA end matches TRBJ2-7 better. Spanning cysteine to phenylalanine, the CDR3 consists of 16 amino acids. The read is trimmed to its CDR3 DNA, 48 bases read in frame from base 1. Sequences LGHNA (CDR1) and YSLEER (CDR2) are obtained from the germline V gene.